One and the same sample provided the 8 T cell receptor beta chains below, sequenced in a study of T cell repertoires in cytomegalovirus infection (dated 2019 in TCRdb). Sequenced using an Illumina HiSeq 1500. The public reads were reanalyzed by TCRdb: fastp trimming at Q25, MiXCR alignment, in-frame beta chains only. Rows merge per CDR3 protein into single entries with the most common DNA and genes. The sample records around 260,000 distinct CDR3 sequences, about 25% of which are singletons. The top ten clonotypes cover 14% of the sample. The sequenced sample consisted of PBMCs. Receptors originate from a human donor in good health (CMV status not recorded). Some clones in this sample may be carry-over from other donors' samples.

There are many counts of this clonotype. This sequence joins TRBV7-2 and TRBJ1-1; TRBD1 might be the D (5 bases). V shed 5 bases and J shed 4 bases, with 26 bases lying between them. The CDR3 covers 18 residues. Germline V gene lookup returns CDR1 SGHTA and CDR2 FQGNSA. The CDR3 loop is CASSQAGREQVWSTEAFF. The CDR3 DNA reads TGTGCCAGCAGCCAAGCGGGCAGGGAGCAGGTATGGAGCACTGAAGCTTTCTTT.

This chain links TRBV11-2 with TRBJ2-1; TRBD2 matches 8 bases. Germline V gene sequence: CDR1 SGHAT, CDR2 FQNNGV. The CDR3 loop spans 15 amino acids. J lost 8 bases, V lost 1 base, and 7 bases had no gene match. The CDR3 here is CASSLVGTSMYEQFF. The CDR3, as DNA: TGTGCCAGCAGCTTAGTGGGGACTAGTATGTATGAGCAGTTCTTC.

The chain has TRBV27 and TRBJ2-6; 10 bases map to TRBD1. CDR3 length: 15 amino acids. Trimming cost V 5 bases and J 2 bases; bases outside gene matches: 0. The germline V gene has CDR1 MNHEY and CDR2 SMNVEV (reference sequence). Here the CDR3 reads CASSGTGAGANVLTF. The CDR3 coding sequence is TGTGCCAGCAGTGGGACAGGGGCTGGGGCCAACGTCCTGACTTTC.

Regarding this clonotype: One base away lies a much larger clone, so this may be a sequencing read error. No conserved phenylalanine or tryptophan ends this CDR3, so it is likely a read error. The genes are TRBV7-2 and TRBJ2-1; no firm D call. Germline lookup yields CDR1 SGHTA and CDR2 FQGNSA. The germline V and J ends were trimmed by 6 bases and 7 bases, with 7 bases remaining between them. This CDR3 comprises 11 residues. The CDR3 loop reads CASRTKNEQFL. CDR3 sequence (DNA): TGTGCCAGCAGGACCAAGAATGAGCAGTTCCTC.

This clonotype was detected many times. The chain joins TRBV28 to TRBJ1-2, with TRBD1 as a possible D gene (5 bases). The length of the CDR3 is 12 residues. V shed 6 bases and J shed 4 bases, with 9 bases lying between them. CDR1 and CDR2 (germline): MDHEN, SYDVKM. CDR3 sequence (DNA): TGTGCCAGCAGGCGTCAGGGCTATGGCTACACCTTC. This sequence encodes CASRRQGYGYTF.

The sample holds many counts of this clonotype. In DNA, the CDR3 is TGTGCCAGCACCTCTACCCCGACTAGCGGGAGGGATGCGGCCAAAAACATTCAGTACTTC. Protein product: CASTSTPTSGRDAAKNIQYF. The rearrangement joins TRBV28 to TRBJ2-4; 14 bases are shared with TRBD2. The CDR3 totals 20 residues. Germline lookup yields CDR1 MDHEN and CDR2 SYDVKM. The trim removed 7 bases at V and 1 base at J, leaving 15 bases unmatched.

This clonotype was found many times. The rearrangement joins TRBV7-2 to TRBJ2-3, with TRBD1 as a possible D gene (6 bases). There are 15 residues in the CDR3. Looked up from germline, CDR1 is SGHTA and CDR2 is FQGNSA. Trimming removed 1 base from V and 3 bases from J, with 11 bases in between. Written as DNA, the CDR3 is TGTGCCAGCAGCTTAGACGACAGGAGGACAGATACGCAGTATTTT. Translating it yields CASSLDDRRTDTQYF.

The V call is TRBV7-3, the J call TRBJ2-1, with TRBD1 matching 12 bases. J lost 7 bases, V lost 6 bases, and 7 bases had no gene match. Looked up from germline, CDR1 is SGHTA and CDR2 is FQGTGA. The CDR3 loop spans 15 amino acids. DNA of the CDR3: TGTGCCAGCAGGACCGGGACAGGGGGCGGGAATGAGCAGTTCTTC. Encoded protein: CASRTGTGGGNEQFF.